The 27 T cell receptor beta chains below were found in one sample sequenced in a study of blood T cell repertoires in COVID-19. Generated by immunoSEQ multiplex PCR, the TCRdb table keeps only in-frame clones and is missing some. This sample has hundreds of thousands of clones, with 70% to 90% found just once. The sequencing input was peripheral blood. The receptor source for this set is a woman aged 25 to 39 who had recovered from COVID-19.

Here the CDR3 DNA reads TGTGCCAGCGGGGGGACTAGCGGGGGAGATGAGCAGTTCTTC. Translating it yields CASGGTSGGDEQFF. The rearrangement links TRBV2 to TRBJ2-1, with TRBD2 matching 14 bases. Germline V gene lookup returns CDR1 SNHLY and CDR2 FYNNEI. J was trimmed by 8 bases and V by 8 bases; bases with no gene match: 5. This CDR3 has 14 residues.

The chain carries TRBV23-1 and TRBJ2-5, with D perhaps TRBD2 (5 bases). TRBV23-1 is assigned to the ORF class and has an uncertain function. V lost 5 bases and J lost 3, with 22 bases in between. The CDR3 extends over 17 amino acids. CDR3 sequence: CASSSIGEAAVEETQYF. In DNA form, the CDR3 reads TGCGCCAGCAGTTCTATTGGCGAGGCAGCGGTCGAAGAGACCCAGTACTTC.

This chain connects TRBV11-3 to TRBJ2-3; TRBD1 aligns across 7 bases. The CDR3 runs to 17 residues. The germline V gene encodes CDR1 SGHNT and CDR2 YENEEA. After removal of 4 bases from V and 0 bases from J, the junction contained 10 bases not matched to a gene. CDR3 amino acids: CASSSRQGKSSTDTQYF. The CDR3 nucleotides read TGTGCCAGCAGCTCAAGACAGGGCAAATCTAGCACAGATACGCAGTATTTT.

The table lists this clone with a count of one. CDR3 protein: CASSGGHSSYNEQFF. CDR3 nucleotide sequence: TGTGCCAGCAGCGGGGGACACAGCTCCTACAATGAGCAGTTCTTC. The chain carries TRBV7-2 and TRBJ2-1; weak D call: TRBD1 (6 bases). CDR1 SGHTA and CDR2 FQGNSA come from the germline V gene. With 5 bases removed from V and 0 bases from J, the gap between germline ends came to 11 bases. The CDR3 is 15 amino acids.

The chain combines TRBV7-8 with TRBJ2-7; the D is unclear. Germline V gene lookup returns CDR1 SGHVS and CDR2 FQNEAQ. V dropped 3 bases and J dropped 1 base, with 7 bases sitting between them. CDR3 length: 13 residues. CDR3 in amino acids: CASSFSVSYEQYF. The DNA of the CDR3 is TGTGCCAGCAGCTTCAGCGTTTCCTACGAGCAGTACTTC.

V and J are TRBV19 and TRBJ1-4; 11 bases match TRBD1. Trimming removed 6 bases from V and 10 bases from J; junction bases left unmatched: 4. The CDR3 contains 13 residues. From germline, CDR1 is LNHDA and CDR2 SQIVND (reference sequence). This CDR3 is CASRPGQGGKLFF. The CDR3 nucleotides read TGTGCCAGTAGGCCGGGACAGGGGGGAAAACTGTTTTTT.

This chain connects TRBV7-9 to TRBJ2-1, with 9 bases identical to TRBD1. V lost 1 base and J lost 8; bases outside the gene matches: 12. The CDR3 spans 17 residues. The germline V gene has CDR1 SEHNR and CDR2 FQNEAQ (reference sequence). This chain's CDR3 is CASSLGDGTGSYDEQFF. The CDR3 DNA reads as TGTGCCAGCAGCTTAGGGGACGGGACAGGGTCGTACGATGAGCAGTTCTTC.

The J gene is TRBJ1-1, the V gene TRBV5-6; weak D call: TRBD1 (6 bases). CDR3 length: 15 amino acids. Deletions cut 2 bases from V and 7 bases from J, with 18 bases between. The germline V gene has CDR1 SGHDT and CDR2 YYEEEE. CDR3 region: CASSLGTGFRGEAFF. As DNA, the CDR3 is TGTGCCAGCAGCTTAGGTACAGGGTTCCGGGGTGAAGCTTTCTTT.

The genes are TRBV3-1 (or the pseudogene TRBV3-2) and TRBJ2-5; TRBD2 aligns across 14 bases. V shed 4 bases and J 5 bases; nucleotides not matched to a gene: 6. CDR1 and CDR2 from the germline V gene are LGHDT and YNNKEL (reference sequence). The CDR3 totals 16 residues. The CDR3 is CASSLRTSGGRETQYF. The CDR3, as DNA: TGTGCCAGCAGCCTACGGACTAGCGGGGGGAGGGAGACCCAGTACTTC.

Only one count was recorded for this clone. The V call is TRBV27, the J call TRBJ2-7, with 7 bases matching TRBD2. The ends lost 0 bases at V and 6 bases at J; junction bases unmatched: 5. CDR1 is MNHEY, CDR2 SMNVEV, per germline (reference sequence). This CDR3 has 14 amino acids. The CDR3, as DNA: TGTGCCAGCAGTTTATCTCGGACTAGTAGCGAGCAGTACTTC. Its protein is CASSLSRTSSEQYF.

The sample holds a few counts of this clone. The rearrangement uses TRBV30 and TRBJ2-4; 10 bases are a match to TRBD1. The V segment lost 1 base and the J segment 3 bases; nucleotides outside the gene matches: 3. Germline CDR1 is GTSNPN and CDR2 is SVGIG (reference sequence). The CDR3 is made up of 15 amino acids. The CDR3: CAWSGDRGGKNIQYF. CDR3 nucleotide sequence: TGTGCCTGGAGTGGGGACAGGGGCGGCAAAAACATTCAGTACTTC. Looking up the rest from reference TRBV30 and TRBJ2-4 gives the full variable domain: SQTIHQWPATLVQPVGSPLSLECTVEGTSNPNLYWYRQAAGRGLQLLFYSVGIGQISSEVPQNLSASRPQDRQFILSSKKLLLSDSGFYLCAWSGDRGGKNIQYFGAGTRLSVL.

In this sample, this clone turned up once. The chain links TRBV2 to TRBJ1-2; tentatively, D is TRBD1 (6 bases). The CDR3 runs 15 residues. Germline loops: CDR1 SNHLY, CDR2 FYNNEI. V lost 6 bases and J 4 bases, leaving 18 bases between the germline ends. Written as DNA, the CDR3 is TGTGCCAGCAGCCCCAGGACAGCGAACTTCTATGGCTACACCTTC. Encoded protein: CASSPRTANFYGYTF.

This chain connects TRBV10-1 to TRBJ2-5, with 8 bases matching TRBD2. With 5 bases clipped from V and 5 bases from J, the junction kept 4 bases outside the gene matches. Looked up from germline, CDR1 is WNHNN and CDR2 is SYGVQD (reference sequence). CDR3 length: 13 amino acids. The CDR3 DNA follows: TGCGCCAGCAGTCGGACTAGCTATGAGACCCAGTACTTC. It codes for CASSRTSYETQYF.

The chain carries TRBV28 and TRBJ1-5, with 9 positions matching TRBD1. Per the germline V gene, CDR1 is MDHEN and CDR2 is SYDVKM. The CDR3 consists of 14 residues. The J segment lost 6 bases and the V segment lost 5 bases, leaving 5 bases of the junction unmatched. The CDR3 protein is CASSRQGGGQPQHF. DNA for the CDR3: TGTGCCAGCAGTCGACAGGGGGGCGGTCAGCCCCAGCATTTT.

The chain combines TRBV6-6 with TRBJ2-3; the match to TRBD1 covers 8 bases. J lost 2 bases, V lost 5 bases, and 6 bases had no gene match. Germline-derived CDR1 and CDR2 are MNHNY and SVGAGI (reference sequence). The CDR3 sequence is 15 residues long. The CDR3 nucleotides are TGTGCCAGCAGTCAACCGACAGGGGACACAGATACGCAGTATTTT. Translated: CASSQPTGDTDTQYF.

This chain uses TRBV6-1 with TRBJ1-3, with unresolved D. This CDR3 has 16 amino acids. CDR1 and CDR2 (germline): MNHNS, SASEGT. The V and J ends lost 0 bases and 8 bases respectively, with 17 bases between them. The CDR3 sequence is CASSEAPIGGSYTIYF. The CDR3 nucleotides read TGTGCCAGCAGTGAAGCGCCGATTGGAGGTTCATACACCATATATTTT.

The rearrangement joins TRBV12-3 or TRBV12-4 to TRBJ2-5; D might be TRBD2 (7 bases). V was cut by 5 bases and J by 5 bases, with 12 bases left in between. CDR3 length: 13 residues. CDR3 sequence (DNA): TGTGCCAGCAGTAAAGGGGGGGGCGAGACCCAGTACTTC. This sequence encodes CASSKGGGETQYF.

This chain connects TRBV28 to TRBJ2-1; D is possibly TRBD2 (5 bases). Deletions cut 3 bases from V and 5 bases from J, with 11 bases between. Germline V gene sequence: CDR1 MDHEN, CDR2 SYDVKM. The CDR3 is 14 residues long. The CDR3 loop reads CASSLRTGNNEQFF. Here the CDR3 DNA reads TGTGCCAGCAGTTTGAGGACGGGGAACAATGAGCAGTTCTTC.

This chain connects TRBV27 to TRBJ2-5, with D perhaps matching TRBD1 (5 bases). The CDR3 spans 13 residues. The germline V and J ends were trimmed by 7 bases and 4 bases, with 13 bases remaining between them. CDR1 is MNHEY, CDR2 SMNVEV, per germline (reference sequence). The CDR3 sequence: CASTLRRGETQYF. The CDR3 DNA follows: TGTGCCAGCACCCTGAGAAGGGGAGAGACCCAGTACTTC.

The chain has TRBV11-1 and TRBJ2-1; D remains ambiguous. Germline V gene data show CDR1 as SGHAT and CDR2 as FQDESV (reference sequence). This CDR3 contains 13 residues. Deletions cut 5 bases from V and 8 bases from J, with 13 bases between. This CDR3 is CASSVNFRDEQFF. In nucleotides, the CDR3 is TGTGCCAGCAGCGTTAATTTCCGGGATGAGCAGTTCTTC.

The rearrangement links TRBV27 to TRBJ1-1; 7 nucleotides agree with TRBD1. CDR1 and CDR2 (germline): MNHEY, SMNVEV (reference sequence). The CDR3 covers 13 residues. The V and J ends lost 7 bases and 1 base, in that order; junction bases with no gene match: 3. CDR3 coding DNA: TGTGCCAGCAAGAGACAGGGGAACACTGAAGCTTTCTTT. This translates into CASKRQGNTEAFF.

The chain carries TRBV19 and TRBJ1-5; D is unresolved. V was shortened by 5 bases and J by 0 bases, with 8 bases between the two germline ends. Germline CDR1 reads LNHDA; CDR2 reads SQIVND (reference sequence). The CDR3 runs 14 residues. The CDR3 DNA reads TGTGCCAGTAGTTCGGTATATAGCAATCAGCCCCAGCATTTT. Protein sequence: CASSSVYSNQPQHF.

The chain has TRBV10-3 and TRBJ1-5, with 7 bases lining up with TRBD1. Unmatched junction bases numbered 7, after V lost 2 bases and J lost 3 bases. CDR3 length: 16 amino acids. Germline V gene lookup returns CDR1 ENHRY and CDR2 SYGVKD. CDR3 nucleotides: TGTGCCATCAGTGAGACCTCACAGGGGTTCAATCAGCCCCAGCATTTT. This gives the protein CAISETSQGFNQPQHF.

The chain couples TRBV4-1 to TRBJ2-7; no firm D call. Germline V lookup: CDR1 MGHRA, CDR2 YSYEKL. This CDR3 is built from 16 residues. The germline V and J ends were trimmed by 4 bases and 0 bases, with 16 bases remaining between them. The CDR3 region has the DNA TGCGCCAGCAGCCCGATTGTAGGAGAGGACTCCTACGAGCAGTACTTC. Its translation is CASSPIVGEDSYEQYF.

This clone has a handful of counts. The chain has TRBV5-1 and TRBJ2-1, with D possibly being TRBD2 (7 bases). This CDR3 contains 16 residues. Between the trimmed V and J ends, which lost 4 bases and 0 bases, there was a span of 14 bases. Germline V gives CDR1 SGHRS, CDR2 YFSETQ. The CDR3, as DNA: TGCGCCAGCAGCCGGGGGGACACGAGCTCCTACAATGAGCAGTTCTTC. Protein product: CASSRGDTSSYNEQFF.

This rearrangement joins TRBV5-4 to TRBJ2-1, with 7 bases matching TRBD2. Germline lookup yields CDR1 SGHNT and CDR2 YYREEE (reference sequence). Trimming at V came to 2 bases and at J to 12 bases, leaving 11 bases not matched to a gene. The CDR3 is made up of 14 amino acids. CDR3 DNA sequence: TGTGCCAGCAGCTTTCCTCGGGCGGGAGAATCGCAGTTCTTC. The encoded protein is CASSFPRAGESQFF.

This chain connects TRBV9 to TRBJ1-6, with 8 bases fitting TRBD1. Germline V lookup: CDR1 SGDLS, CDR2 YYNGEE. This CDR3 is 14 amino acids long. Germline trimming cut 4 bases from V and 13 bases from J; bases unmatched to any gene: 10. CDR3 DNA: TGTGCCAGCAGCTATGCGACAGGGGATCGGCCCCTCCACTTT. This encodes CASSYATGDRPLHF.